This T cell receptor beta chain was captured in a study of OX40 agonist ivuxolimab in advanced cancers. The assay was immunoSEQ multiplex PCR, and TCRdb's table has in-frame clones only and misses some. The sample has over 60,000 clones, approximately 80% seen once. The germline gives CDR1 MNHEY, CDR2 SVGAGI. The CDR3 spans 15 residues. The sequence was collected from an adult with an advanced solid tumor such as melanoma, head and neck, liver or kidney cancer. This rearrangement joins TRBV6-5 to TRBJ2-5, with TRBD2 matching over 7 bases. With the DNA end fitting TRBJ2-7 better, the J assignment may be wrong. The starting material was CD4+ or CD8+ T cells sorted from blood, obtained in a trial of the OX40 agonist ivuxolimab. CDR3 nucleotides: TGTGCCAGCAGTTCCTCGGGGGGACTGACCTACGAGCAGTACTTC. Amino acids: CASSSSGGLTYEQYF.